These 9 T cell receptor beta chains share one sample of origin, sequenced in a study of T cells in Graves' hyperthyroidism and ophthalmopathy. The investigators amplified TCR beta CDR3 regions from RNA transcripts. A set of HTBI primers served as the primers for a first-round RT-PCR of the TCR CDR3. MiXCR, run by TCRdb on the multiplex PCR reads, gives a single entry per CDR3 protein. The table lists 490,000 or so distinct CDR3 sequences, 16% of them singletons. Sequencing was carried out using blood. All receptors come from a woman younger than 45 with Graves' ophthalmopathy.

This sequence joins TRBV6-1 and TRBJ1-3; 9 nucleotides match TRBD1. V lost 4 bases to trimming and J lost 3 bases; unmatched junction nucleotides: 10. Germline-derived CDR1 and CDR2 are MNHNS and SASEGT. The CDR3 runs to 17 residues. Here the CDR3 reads CASSVSQGAHYGNTIYF. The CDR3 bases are TGTGCCAGCAGTGTCTCACAGGGGGCGCATTATGGAAACACCATATATTTT.

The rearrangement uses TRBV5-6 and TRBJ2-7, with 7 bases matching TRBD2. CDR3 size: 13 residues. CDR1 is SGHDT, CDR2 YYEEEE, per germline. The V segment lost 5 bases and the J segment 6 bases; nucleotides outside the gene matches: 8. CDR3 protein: CASRMRGGAEQYF. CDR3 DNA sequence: TGTGCCAGCAGGATGCGGGGAGGGGCCGAGCAGTACTTC.

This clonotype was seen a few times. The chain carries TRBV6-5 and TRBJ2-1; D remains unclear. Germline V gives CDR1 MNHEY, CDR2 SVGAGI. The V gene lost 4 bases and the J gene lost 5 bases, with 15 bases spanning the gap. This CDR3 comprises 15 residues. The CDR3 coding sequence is TGTGCCAGCAGTTCACCCCTCGGGCCCAACAATGAGCAGTTCTTC. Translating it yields CASSSPLGPNNEQFF.

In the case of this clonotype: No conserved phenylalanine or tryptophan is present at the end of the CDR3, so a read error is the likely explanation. The DNA for the CDR3 is TGCGCCAGCAGCCTCTACATGAACACTGAAGCTTTCCTT. Its protein product is CASSLYMNTEAFL. The chain recombines TRBV4-3 with TRBJ1-1; D gene uncertain. Deletions cut 4 bases from V and 0 bases from J, with 6 bases between. Germline values: CDR1 LGHNA, CDR2 YSLEER. The CDR3 sequence is 13 residues long.

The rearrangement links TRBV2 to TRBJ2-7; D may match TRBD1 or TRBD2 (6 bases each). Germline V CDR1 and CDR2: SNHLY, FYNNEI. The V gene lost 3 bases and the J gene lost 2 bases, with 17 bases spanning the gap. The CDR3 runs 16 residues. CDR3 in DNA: TGTGCCAGCAGTGAGGTCCTGGGGGGCTCCACCTACGAGCAGTACTTC. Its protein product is CASSEVLGGSTYEQYF.

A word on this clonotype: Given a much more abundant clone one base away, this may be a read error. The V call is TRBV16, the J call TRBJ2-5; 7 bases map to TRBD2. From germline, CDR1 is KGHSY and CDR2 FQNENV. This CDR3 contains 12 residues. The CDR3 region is CVSSKGGETQYF. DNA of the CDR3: TGTGTCAGCAGCAAGGGAGGGGAGACCCAGTACTTC.

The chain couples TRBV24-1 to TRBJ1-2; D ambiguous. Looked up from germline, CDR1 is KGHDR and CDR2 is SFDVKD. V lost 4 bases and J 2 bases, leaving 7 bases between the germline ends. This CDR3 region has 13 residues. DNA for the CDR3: TGTGCCACCAGTGACGGACTGAACTATGGCTACACCTTC. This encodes CATSDGLNYGYTF.

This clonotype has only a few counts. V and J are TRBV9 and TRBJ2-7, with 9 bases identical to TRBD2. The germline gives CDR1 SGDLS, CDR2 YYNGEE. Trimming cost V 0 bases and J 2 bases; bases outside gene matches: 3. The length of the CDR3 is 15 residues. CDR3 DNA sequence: TGTGCCAGCAGCGTAGGGAGCGGGGGGACCTACGAGCAGTACTTC. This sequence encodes CASSVGSGGTYEQYF.

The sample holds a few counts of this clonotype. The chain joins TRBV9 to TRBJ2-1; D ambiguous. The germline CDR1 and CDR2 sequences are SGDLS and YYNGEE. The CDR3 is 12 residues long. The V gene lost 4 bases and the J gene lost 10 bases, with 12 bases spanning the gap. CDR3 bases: TGTGCCAGCAGCCCCTCCCCCCGGGAGCAGTTCTTC. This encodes CASSPSPREQFF.